The 14 T cell receptor beta chains given below trace back to one sample, sequenced in a study of CD8 T cells in Susac syndrome. RNA in amounts of roughly 0.5 to 1 ug was reverse transcribed with random hexamers. Via MiXCR, TCRdb re-called the immunoSEQ multiplex PCR reads, giving one row per CDR3 protein. Of approximately 140,000 distinct CDR3 sequences detected, around 96% appear once; the ten largest clones hold over 0.1%. The source material was CD4+ T cells from PBMCs. The receptors derive from a human donor with multiple sclerosis.

The sample holds a few counts of this clonotype. J is TRBJ2-1 and V is TRBV4-1; D uncertain. Trimming cost V 2 bases and J 0 bases, with 11 bases left between them. This CDR3 comprises 16 residues. Germline assignment: CDR1 MGHRA and CDR2 YSYEKL. The CDR3 sequence: CASSQPAPSSYNEQFF. The CDR3 DNA sequence: TGCGCCAGCAGCCAACCAGCACCCAGCTCCTACAATGAGCAGTTCTTC.

The gene calls are TRBV7-9 and TRBJ1-6; D is unresolved. V was clipped by 4 bases and J by 8 bases, with 15 bases between them. This CDR3 spans 15 amino acids. The germline V gene has CDR1 SEHNR and CDR2 FQNEAQ (reference sequence). The CDR3 region has the DNA TGTGCCAGCAGCTCCGACCGACATCGAGATTCACCCCTCCACTTT. It specifies CASSSDRHRDSPLHF.

The genes are TRBV7-2 and TRBJ2-7; no definite D call. The germline gives CDR1 SGHTA, CDR2 FQGNSA. Trimming shortened V by 1 base and J by 0 bases, and 7 bases separated the two germline ends. CDR3 size: 14 residues. The CDR3 coding sequence is TGTGCCAGCAGCTTAGGCGGACCCTCCTACGAGCAGTACTTC. This gives the protein CASSLGGPSYEQYF.

The chain is built from TRBV4-3 and TRBJ1-6, with D hard to call. The CDR3 has 16 residues. CDR1 is LGHNA, CDR2 YSLEER, per germline. With 0 bases removed from V and 9 bases from J, the gap between germline ends came to 15 bases. As DNA, the CDR3 is TGCGCCAGCAGCCAAGACGAGGGAGTTCTAGGTTCACCCCTCCACTTT. This codes for CASSQDEGVLGSPLHF.

The chain has TRBV5-1 and TRBJ1-4, with D tentatively TRBD1 (6 bases). Looked up from germline, CDR1 is SGHRS and CDR2 is YFSETQ. Trimming cost V 3 bases and J 0 bases, with 18 bases left between them. This CDR3 has 18 amino acids. The CDR3 DNA sequence: TGCGCCAGCAGCTCTTCCGGGACACGGCTTGCAACTAATGAAAAACTGTTTTTT. Translating gives CASSSSGTRLATNEKLFF.

The chain is built from TRBV27 and TRBJ2-7, with 8 bases identical to TRBD1. Trimming removed 3 bases from V and 2 bases from J; junction bases left unmatched: 3. This CDR3 comprises 14 residues. Looked up from germline, CDR1 is MNHEY and CDR2 is SMNVEV (reference sequence). The CDR3 loop reads CASSFGTGPYEQYF. DNA of the CDR3: TGTGCCAGCAGTTTTGGGACAGGACCCTACGAGCAGTACTTC.

This chain joins TRBV3-1 and TRBJ1-1; D is undetermined. The CDR3 is made up of 14 amino acids. The V end was cut by 2 bases, the J end by 1 base, with 8 bases between. Germline-derived CDR1 and CDR2 are LGHDT and YNNKEL (reference sequence). DNA for the CDR3: TGTGCCAGCAGCCAACTCCAGCCGAACACTGAAGCTTTCTTT. It encodes CASSQLQPNTEAFF.

This chain joins TRBV29-1 and TRBJ1-5, with TRBD1 matching 11 bases. Losses at the gene ends were 4 bases for V and 13 bases for J; bases not matched to a gene: 3. This CDR3 contains 11 residues. Germline V gene lookup returns CDR1 SQVTM and CDR2 ANQGSEA. The CDR3 DNA follows: TGCAGCGTTGGGGGGACAGGGGGACAGCATTTT. Translation: CSVGGTGGQHF.

V and J are TRBV2 and TRBJ1-5, with unresolved D. The germline gives CDR1 SNHLY, CDR2 FYNNEI. V was shortened by 1 base and J by 4 bases, with 5 bases between the two germline ends. The CDR3 runs to 13 residues. The CDR3: CASSEVGNQPQHF. The CDR3 DNA sequence: TGTGCCAGCAGTGAAGTCGGGAATCAGCCCCAGCATTTT.

This chain joins TRBV24-1 and TRBJ2-5, with D tentatively TRBD1 (5 bases). The CDR3 has 14 amino acids. V lost 5 bases and J 2 bases, leaving 11 bases between the germline ends. Germline CDR1 and CDR2: KGHDR and SFDVKD. The chain's CDR3 is CATSGRDFQETQYF. The CDR3 nucleotides read TGTGCCACCAGTGGCAGGGATTTTCAAGAGACCCAGTACTTC.

This CDR3 is CASSSSGTGDHEQYF. In DNA, the CDR3 is TGCGCCAGCAGCTCATCCGGGACAGGGGACCACGAGCAGTACTTC. The gene calls are TRBV5-1 and TRBJ2-7, with TRBD1 matching over 10 bases. Germline lookup yields CDR1 SGHRS and CDR2 YFSETQ. Losses at the gene ends were 3 bases for V and 5 bases for J; bases not matched to a gene: 8. The CDR3 is 15 amino acids. The full variable domain, with the rest looked up from reference TRBV5-1 and TRBJ2-7, is KAGVTQTPRYLIKTRGQQVTLSCSPISGHRSVSWYQQTPGQGLQFLFEYFSETQRNKGNFPGRFSGRQFSNSRSEMNVSTLELGDSALYLCASSSSGTGDHEQYFGPGTRLTVT.

This sequence joins TRBV24-1 and TRBJ1-2; the D gene is possibly TRBD1 (5 bases). Germline CDR1 and CDR2: KGHDR and SFDVKD. V was clipped by 2 bases and J by 6 bases, with 12 bases between them. This CDR3 contains 14 residues. The CDR3 region has the DNA TGTGCCACCAGTGATTCGAGGGGTTTGCATGGCTACACCTTC. This encodes CATSDSRGLHGYTF.

This sequence joins TRBV29-1 and TRBJ1-2; tentatively, D is TRBD1 (5 bases). From germline, CDR1 is SQVTM and CDR2 ANQGSEA. Trimming took 3 bases from V and 8 from J, leaving 22 bases between them. CDR3 size: 15 residues. DNA for the CDR3: TGCAGCGTTGATGCTATGGGAGGTAGGGGCGGAGGCTACACCTTC. Amino acids: CSVDAMGGRGGGYTF.

The rearrangement uses TRBV7-9 and TRBJ2-1; the D gene could be TRBD1 or TRBD2 (5 bases each). The CDR3 has 16 residues. V lost 5 bases and J lost 4, with 18 bases in between. The V gene's germline CDR1 is SEHNR and CDR2 FQNEAQ (reference sequence). DNA of the CDR3: TGTGCCAGCAGCCGGGACGGCCTGCCGACGTACAATGAGCAGTTCTTC. Protein sequence: CASSRDGLPTYNEQFF.